The 10 T cell receptor beta chains below all came from one sample that was sequenced in a study of cytomegalovirus exposure and HLA in healthy donors. 60 Vbeta and 13 Jbeta primers were used in PCR. Libraries were prepared by immunoSEQ multiplex PCR; TCRdb keeps only in-frame clonotypes and omits some of them. The table records 100,000 or so clones, about 63% of them present only once. The specimen was PBMCs. The receptors shown here come from a woman in her 30s in good health and CMV-seronegative.

The J gene is TRBJ2-2, the V gene TRBV30, with D possibly matching TRBD1 (6 bases). The germline V gene encodes CDR1 GTSNPN and CDR2 SVGIG (reference sequence). V lost 3 bases to trimming and J lost 6 bases, with 11 bases between them. The CDR3 sequence is 13 residues long. This CDR3 is CAWRQKGAGELFF. The DNA of the CDR3 is TGTGCCTGGAGACAAAAGGGGGCCGGGGAGCTGTTTTTT.

This clone was counted only a few times. The V and J genes are TRBV7-2 and TRBJ2-7; TRBD2 agrees at 7 bases. The CDR3 length is 15 residues. Per the germline V gene, CDR1 is SGHTA and CDR2 is FQGNSA. With 4 bases clipped from V and 2 bases from J, the junction kept 8 bases outside the gene matches. CDR3 coding DNA: TGTGCCAGCAGCTCCCCGGGACGGGGGGCCTACGAGCAGTACTTC. As protein: CASSSPGRGAYEQYF.

The chain is built from TRBV27 and TRBJ1-5, with D possibly TRBD1 on 5 matching bases. Per germline, CDR1 MNHEY and CDR2 SMNVEV (reference sequence). The CDR3 sequence is 15 residues long. The V end lost 11 bases, the J end lost 0 bases, and 17 bases lay between the germline ends. The CDR3 DNA reads TGTGCCTCGGGACTCGTGCGGTATAGCAATCAGCCCCAGCATTTT. The encoded protein is CASGLVRYSNQPQHF.

The chain joins TRBV5-1 to TRBJ2-7; 9 bases are a match to TRBD1. From germline, CDR1 is SGHRS and CDR2 YFSETQ. Trimming cost V 5 bases and J 1 base; bases outside gene matches: 4. The CDR3 loop spans 14 amino acids. CDR3 DNA sequence: TGCGCCAGCAGTGAGACAGGGGGGTCCTACGAGCAGTACTTC. Its translation: CASSETGGSYEQYF. The variable domain in full, completed from reference TRBV5-1 and TRBJ2-7, reads KAGVTQTPRYLIKTRGQQVTLSCSPISGHRSVSWYQQTPGQGLQFLFEYFSETQRNKGNFPGRFSGRQFSNSRSEMNVSTLELGDSALYLCASSETGGSYEQYFGPGTRLTVT.

The chain couples TRBV7-3 to TRBJ1-1, with 7 bases lining up with TRBD1. V dropped 5 bases and J dropped 1; count of bases not matched to a gene: 4. Germline V gene lookup returns CDR1 SGHTA and CDR2 FQGTGA. This CDR3 has 14 amino acids. The CDR3 sequence is CASSRGTANTEAFF. CDR3 in DNA: TGTGCCAGCAGCAGAGGGACAGCGAACACTGAAGCTTTCTTT.

V gene TRBV4-2 combines with J gene TRBJ1-5, with no clear D. The germline V gene encodes CDR1 LGHNA and CDR2 YNFKEQ. This CDR3 contains 13 residues. V dropped 2 bases and J dropped 12 bases, with 14 bases sitting between them. The CDR3 coding sequence is TGTGCCAGCAGCCAACAGGCGACCCATTACCAGCATTTT. As protein: CASSQQATHYQHF.

J is TRBJ2-1 and V is TRBV9, with 8 bases lining up with TRBD1. The junction had 8 bases not matched to a gene; V was cut back by 2 bases and J by 7 bases. Germline-derived CDR1 and CDR2 are SGDLS and YYNGEE. The CDR3 is 15 residues long. DNA for the CDR3: TGTGCCAGCAGCGTTCCAGGGGGCCAGAGGAATGAGCAGTTCTTC. Amino acids: CASSVPGGQRNEQFF.

The chain combines TRBV12-5 with TRBJ2-7, with TRBD2 matching 8 bases. CDR3 size: 13 residues. Per germline, CDR1 LGHNT and CDR2 FRNRAP. V was pared by 10 bases and J by 2 bases, with 7 bases of the junction left unmatched. The chain's CDR3 is CATGPGRAYEQYF. CDR3 nucleotides: TGTGCTACAGGACCCGGGAGGGCCTACGAGCAGTACTTC.

The rearrangement uses TRBV10-3 and TRBJ1-2; perhaps TRBD1 as D (6 bases). The CDR3 is made up of 16 amino acids. Germline V gene lookup returns CDR1 ENHRY and CDR2 SYGVKD. Trimming left V 6 bases short and J 1 base short, with 18 bases between. The CDR3 region is CAISPRDTIFNYGYTF. CDR3 DNA: TGTGCCATCAGCCCCCGGGACACAATCTTTAACTATGGCTACACCTTC.

J is TRBJ1-2 and V is TRBV20-1; no clear D gene. Germline V gene sequence: CDR1 DFQATT, CDR2 SNEGSKA (reference sequence). The CDR3 is 11 residues long. V was shortened by 2 bases and J by 10 bases, with 11 bases between the two germline ends. The CDR3 sequence: CSARHTHSYTF. CDR3 coding DNA: TGCAGTGCTAGACATACTCATTCCTACACCTTC.